This T cell receptor beta chain was captured in a study of CD8 T cells in ankylosing spondylitis. Comments on this clonotype: Its antigen is unidentified.

There are 15 residues in the CDR3. The V and J ends lost 3 bases and 5 bases, in that order; junction bases with no gene match: 4. The germline CDR1 and CDR2 sequences are SGHAT and FQDESV (reference sequence). General study points: Several highly homologous variants made up a TCR beta motif, and this motif appeared characteristic of ankylosing spondylitis blood.

TCRdb re-derived calls from the 5' RACE reads in MiXCR, one entry per CDR3 protein. Of 700,000 to 1,000,000 distinct CDR3 sequences listed, 10% to 15% are singletons. The chain carries TRBV11-1 and TRBJ2-2, with 9 bases that match TRBD2. The sequence was collected from a male donor with ankylosing spondylitis. The sample comprised blood, either unsorted or a sorted T cell fraction (not recorded which). The CDR3 region is CASSFRTSGTGELFF. CDR3 DNA: TGTGCCAGCAGCTTCAGAACTAGCGGGACCGGGGAGCTGTTTTTT.